The clone carrying this T cell receptor (beta chain) was recorded many times. The target antigen is unknown. Germline CDR1 is DFQATT and CDR2 is SNEGSKA (reference sequence). The V end lost 0 bases, the J end lost 0 bases, and 12 bases lay between the germline ends. This CDR3 is 16 amino acids long. The sample is drawn from a study of post-analysis software for immune sequencing data. Study at large: The courses of disease that were included comprised relapsing-remitting, secondary progressive and progressive-relapsing multiple sclerosis.

Study conclusions and caveats: About five TRBV segments appeared more often in patients than in controls, and TRBV5-6, TRBV5-1 and TRBV20-1 were among these. Controls showed significantly higher normalized Chao1 diversity than did multiple sclerosis patients.

TCR beta cDNA libraries included unique molecular identifiers. TCRdb called the PCR reads again in MiXCR, with one record for every CDR3 protein. This table holds 350,000 to 450,000 distinct CDR3 sequences, 30% to 40% found once. The chain employs TRBV20-1 and TRBJ2-1; tentative D call: TRBD2 (5 bases). This clonotype originated in a girl aged 2 to 10 with multiple sclerosis. Sequencing input: blood. As DNA, the CDR3 is TGCAGTGCTAGAGATGAGTCGGGAACCTCCTACAATGAGCAGTTCTTC. It translates to CSARDESGTSYNEQFF.